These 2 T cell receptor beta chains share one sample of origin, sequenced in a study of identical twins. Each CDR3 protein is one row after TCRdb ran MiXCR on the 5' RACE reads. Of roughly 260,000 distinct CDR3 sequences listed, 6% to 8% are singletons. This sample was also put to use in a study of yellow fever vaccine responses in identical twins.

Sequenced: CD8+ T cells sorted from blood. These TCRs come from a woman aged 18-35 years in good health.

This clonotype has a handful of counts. The DNA of the CDR3 is TGCGCCAGCAGCCAAGATAATGTGCGGGAGATCATGTACGAGCAGTACTTC. This encodes CASSQDNVREIMYEQYF. The V and J genes are TRBV4-1 and TRBJ2-7, with 7 bases matching TRBD2. The V gene's germline CDR1 is MGHRA and CDR2 YSYEKL. With 0 bases clipped from V and 4 bases from J, the junction kept 12 bases outside the gene matches. The CDR3 covers 17 residues.

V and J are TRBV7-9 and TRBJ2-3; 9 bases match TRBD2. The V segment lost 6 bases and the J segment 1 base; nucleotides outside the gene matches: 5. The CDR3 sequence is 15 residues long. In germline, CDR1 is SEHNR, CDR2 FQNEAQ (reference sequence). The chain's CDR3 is CASRGVAGGTDTQYF. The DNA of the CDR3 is TGTGCCAGCAGAGGGGTAGCGGGGGGCACAGATACGCAGTATTTT.